This T cell receptor (beta chain) stems from a study of T cell responses to AZD1222 COVID-19 vaccine. General study points: Among the donors, most were white British and more were female, and clonal diversity was possibly underestimated. Among those given AZD1222, only five or six were seropositive at baseline. Spike-specific TCR breadth and depth were elevated following two AZD1222 doses. Of spike-specific TCRs, nearly half reportedly target regions left unmutated in variants.

Clones were read by immunoSEQ multiplex PCR, and TCRdb kept only the in-frame ones, dropping some. The sample consists of 200,000 or so clones, 93% of them appearing once. Concerning this clone itself: Its specificity is not known.

V lost 4 bases to trimming and J lost 1 base, with 10 bases between them. This CDR3 region has 14 residues. CDR1 MGHDK and CDR2 SYGVNS come from the germline V gene. The clonotype comes from an adult who received the AZD1222 COVID-19 vaccine. V gene TRBV25-1 combines with J gene TRBJ1-1; D gene ambiguous. The sample here was peripheral blood, taken 28 days after the second AZD1222 dose. The CDR3 spells CASSGRVTNTEAFF. The CDR3 region has the DNA TGTGCCAGCAGTGGCAGAGTAACGAACACTGAAGCTTTCTTT.